This T cell receptor (beta chain) derives from a study of control samples from healthy donors and cancer patients. There are 13 residues in the CDR3. Per germline, CDR1 SGHNT and CDR2 YENEEA. V lost 4 bases and J 1 base, leaving 7 bases between the germline ends. Profiled with immunoSEQ multiplex PCR; TCRdb holds only in-frame clones, not every one. The sample consists of around 130,000 clones, around 90% of them appearing once. The V gene is TRBV11-3, the J gene TRBJ1-2; D ambiguous. This TCR derives from a young man in good health. Specimen: blood. This CDR3 is CASSSRDNYGYTF. In DNA, the CDR3 is TGTGCCAGCAGCTCCCGAGATAACTATGGCTACACCTTC. The variable domain in full, with the rest retrieved from reference TRBV11-3 and TRBJ1-2, is EAGVVQSPRYKIIEKKQPVAFWCNPISGHNTLYWYLQNLGQGPELLIRYENEEAVDDSQLPKDRFSAERLKGVDSTLKIQPAELGDSAVYLCASSSRDNYGYTFGSGTRLTVV.